These 31 T cell receptor beta chains share one sample of origin, sequenced in a study of T cell repertoires in cytomegalovirus infection. TCRdb re-derived calls from the reads in MiXCR, one entry per CDR3 protein. The sample yields about 250,000 distinct CDR3 sequences, around 6.2% seen once. Sequenced input: PBMCs. Receptors originate from a human donor in good health (CMV status not recorded). Some clones in this sample may be carry-over from other donors' samples.

This clonotype was seen at least ten times. The chain couples TRBV7-2 to TRBJ2-2; D unclear. Trimming pared 0 bases from V and 0 bases from J, leaving 5 bases between. Germline CDR1 SGHTA, CDR2 FQGNSA. CDR3 length: 15 amino acids. CDR3 nucleotides: TGTGCCAGCAGCTTAGCTACTCCGAACACCGGGGAGCTGTTTTTT. This codes for CASSLATPNTGELFF. The full variable domain, in which reference TRBV7-2 and TRBJ2-2 provide the parts outside the CDR3, is GAGVSQSPSNKVTEKGKDVELRCDPISGHTALYWYRQSLGQGLEFLIYFQGNSAPDKSGLPSDRFSAERTGGSVSTLTIQRTQQEDSAVYLCASSLATPNTGELFFGEGSRLTVL.

This rearrangement joins TRBV29-1 to TRBJ1-2, with 7 positions matching TRBD1. Germline CDR1 is SQVTM and CDR2 is ANQGSEA. This CDR3 region has 13 residues. Trimming removed 4 bases from V and 9 bases from J; junction bases left unmatched: 11. The CDR3: CSVGPDRADRYTF. The CDR3 region has the DNA TGCAGCGTTGGGCCTGACAGGGCCGATCGCTACACCTTC.

The table lists this clonotype with many counts. V usage is TRBV4-3 and J usage is TRBJ1-2; D may be TRBD1 (5 bases). CDR1 and CDR2 (germline): LGHNA, YSLEER. CDR3 length: 15 amino acids. The ends were cut back, 4 bases at V and 8 bases at J, with 20 bases in the middle. CDR3 sequence (DNA): TGCGCCAGCAGCCGCCTCGACAGTCCCGGTGAGGGCTACACCTTC. Translation: CASSRLDSPGEGYTF.

J is TRBJ2-7 and V is TRBV13; D may correspond to TRBD1 or TRBD2 (5 bases each). Germline V gives CDR1 PRHDT, CDR2 FYEKMQ (reference sequence). The V end lost 5 bases, the J end lost 2 bases, and 13 bases lay between the germline ends. The CDR3 contains 14 residues. CDR3 DNA sequence: TGTGCCAGCAGCCCCCGGGACGGACCCTACGAGCAGTACTTC. Translated, it gives CASSPRDGPYEQYF.

The CDR3 DNA follows: TGCAGTGCTACTGGACAGGACCAAGAGACCCAGTACTTC. Translating gives CSATGQDQETQYF. V is TRBV20-1 and J is TRBJ2-5; 7 nucleotides line up with TRBD1. J was trimmed by 0 bases and V by 4 bases; bases with no gene match: 2. This CDR3 has 13 residues. Germline V lookup: CDR1 DFQATT, CDR2 SNEGSKA (reference sequence).

This clonotype was seen repeatedly, ten times or more. The chain couples TRBV28 to TRBJ1-5; maybe TRBD1 (5 bases). CDR1 and CDR2 from the germline V gene are MDHEN and SYDVKM. Between the trimmed V and J ends, which lost 8 bases and 2 bases, there was a span of 10 bases. This CDR3 is 13 amino acids long. The CDR3 DNA follows: TGTGCCAGCGACAGTTCTCGCAATCAGCCCCAGCATTTT. This gives the protein CASDSSRNQPQHF.

J is TRBJ1-5 and V is TRBV2; D is possibly TRBD1 (6 bases). Germline loops: CDR1 SNHLY, CDR2 FYNNEI. CDR3 size: 15 residues. Between the trimmed V and J ends, which lost 2 bases and 6 bases, there was a span of 14 bases. In DNA form, the CDR3 reads TGTGCCAGCAGTGAAAAGCCCACAGGGCTTCAGCCCCAGCATTTT. Its translation is CASSEKPTGLQPQHF. Drawing the rest from reference TRBV2 and TRBJ1-5, the complete variable domain is EPEVTQTPSHQVTQMGQEVILRCVPISNHLYFYWYRQILGQKVEFLVSFYNNEISEKSEIFDDQFSVERPDGSNFTLKIRSTKLEDSAMYFCASSEKPTGLQPQHFGDGTRLSIL.

This clonotype was counted many times. The gene calls are TRBV7-3 and TRBJ2-7; D ambiguous. V lost 5 bases and J lost 1, with 12 bases in between. The CDR3 is made up of 14 amino acids. Germline V gives CDR1 SGHTA, CDR2 FQGTGA. The CDR3 bases are TGTGCCAGCAGCCCGGACCGATTTTCCTACGAGCAGTACTTC. Translated: CASSPDRFSYEQYF.

Concerning this clonotype: A much larger clonotype is one base distant, so this may be a read error. The chain is built from TRBV6-2 or TRBV6-3 and TRBJ1-1, with D unresolved. The CDR3 spans 12 residues. The germline gives CDR1 MNHEY, CDR2 SVGEGT. V lost 7 bases, J lost 12 bases, and 18 bases lay in between. In DNA, the CDR3 is TGTGCCAGCACCTCCGAGGCGAGGCCGACTTTCTTT. Its translation: CASTSEARPTFF.

By share, this clonotype counts as medium-sized (0.01 to 0.1%). J is TRBJ2-2 and V is TRBV7-2; the D gene is possibly TRBD2 (5 bases). Germline V gene data show CDR1 as SGHTA and CDR2 as FQGNSA. CDR3 size: 15 residues. V was pared by 4 bases and J by 6 bases, with 15 bases between. The CDR3 loop reads CASSSPTRKAGELFF. CDR3 in DNA: TGTGCCAGCAGCTCTCCTACTAGAAAGGCCGGGGAGCTGTTTTTT.

This clonotype was detected ten times or more. The chain combines TRBV29-1 with TRBJ2-5; TRBD2 agrees at 10 bases. CDR3 length: 14 residues. CDR1 and CDR2 from the germline V gene are SQVTM and ANQGSEA. V dropped 5 bases and J dropped 3; count of bases not matched to a gene: 6. CDR3 amino acids: CSVQSSGGKETQYF. The DNA for the CDR3 is TGCAGCGTTCAAAGTAGCGGGGGGAAAGAGACCCAGTACTTC.

This clonotype was observed at least ten times. This chain uses TRBV18 with TRBJ2-2, with D possibly TRBD2 on 6 matching bases. The ends were cut back, 3 bases at V and 0 bases at J, with 11 bases in the middle. This CDR3 spans 16 amino acids. Per germline, CDR1 KGHSH and CDR2 LQKENI. CDR3 sequence: CASSPSAGPNTGELFF. As DNA, the CDR3 is TGTGCCAGCTCACCGTCCGCGGGGCCGAACACCGGGGAGCTGTTTTTT.

This clonotype was seen many times. This rearrangement joins TRBV29-1 to TRBJ1-1; D may be TRBD1 (5 bases). Trimming shortened V by 3 bases and J by 6 bases, and 14 bases separated the two germline ends. CDR3 length: 13 residues. Germline V gives CDR1 SQVTM, CDR2 ANQGSEA. CDR3 region: CSVDADTGAEAFF. In DNA, the CDR3 is TGCAGCGTTGACGCGGATACGGGGGCTGAAGCTTTCTTT.

In this sample, this clonotype turned up many times. This chain joins TRBV7-3 and TRBJ2-1, with no clear D. Trimming stripped 5 bases from V and 9 bases from J, with 20 bases between. Germline-derived CDR1 and CDR2 are SGHTA and FQGTGA. This CDR3 is built from 15 residues. For the CDR3, the DNA is TGTGCCAGCAGCCTTTCCGGACCCTCGCCGACTGAGCAGTTCTTC. Protein sequence: CASSLSGPSPTEQFF.

This clonotype was detected many times. The chain couples TRBV10-3 to TRBJ1-2; D uncertain. The V end was cut by 0 bases, the J end by 1 base, with 0 bases between. Germline V lookup: CDR1 ENHRY, CDR2 SYGVKD. The CDR3 length is 12 residues. CDR3 residues: CAISESNYGYTF. The CDR3 nucleotides are TGTGCCATCAGTGAGTCTAACTATGGCTACACCTTC.

Ten or more counts support this clonotype. V usage is TRBV7-2 and J usage is TRBJ2-1; TRBD2 aligns across 7 bases. The germline V gene encodes CDR1 SGHTA and CDR2 FQGNSA. V dropped 2 bases and J dropped 2; count of bases not matched to a gene: 9. The length of the CDR3 is 17 residues. The CDR3 region is CASSLILAAGAYNEQFF. The CDR3 coding sequence is TGTGCCAGCAGCTTAATCCTAGCGGCTGGTGCCTACAATGAGCAGTTCTTC. The full variable domain, completed using reference TRBV7-2 and TRBJ2-1, is GAGVSQSPSNKVTEKGKDVELRCDPISGHTALYWYRQSLGQGLEFLIYFQGNSAPDKSGLPSDRFSAERTGGSVSTLTIQRTQQEDSAVYLCASSLILAAGAYNEQFFGPGTRLTVL.

This clonotype showed up many times. V usage is TRBV7-2 and J usage is TRBJ2-5, with 7 bases fitting TRBD1. Germline CDR1 SGHTA, CDR2 FQGNSA. The trim removed 2 bases at V and 5 bases at J, leaving 11 bases unmatched. This CDR3 contains 16 residues. Here the CDR3 DNA reads TGTGCCAGCAGCTTATGGCCTTTAGAGACAGGGGAGACCCAGTACTTC. Protein: CASSLWPLETGETQYF.

Ten or more counts support this clonotype. CDR3 bases: TGCGCCAGCAGCGGTGGTGGGGTGAAGGAGACCCAGTACTTC. This gives the protein CASSGGGVKETQYF. This chain joins TRBV5-1 and TRBJ2-5; D gene uncertain. The germline V gene encodes CDR1 SGHRS and CDR2 YFSETQ. V lost 4 bases to trimming and J lost 5 bases, with 15 bases between them. The CDR3 is 14 amino acids.

This clonotype was picked up many times. The chain joins TRBV7-2 to TRBJ2-7; 7 bases map to TRBD1. Germline V gene data show CDR1 as SGHTA and CDR2 as FQGNSA. Trimming at V came to 1 base and at J to 3 bases, leaving 3 bases not matched to a gene. The CDR3 length is 14 residues. CDR3 region: CASSLGQGHYEQYF. The CDR3 nucleotides are TGTGCCAGCAGCTTAGGACAGGGACACTACGAGCAGTACTTC. Full variable domain (outside the CDR3, taken from reference TRBV7-2 and TRBJ2-7): GAGVSQSPSNKVTEKGKDVELRCDPISGHTALYWYRQSLGQGLEFLIYFQGNSAPDKSGLPSDRFSAERTGGSVSTLTIQRTQQEDSAVYLCASSLGQGHYEQYFGPGTRLTVT.

This clonotype turned up a few times. The chain carries TRBV20-1 and TRBJ2-3; D gene ambiguous. The germline gives CDR1 DFQATT, CDR2 SNEGSKA (reference sequence). The CDR3 contains 13 residues. V gave up 1 base and J gave up 0 bases, with 5 bases separating them. CDR3: CSARVDSTDTQYF. Written as DNA, the CDR3 is TGCAGTGCTAGAGTGGACAGCACAGATACGCAGTATTTT.

V and J are TRBV20-1 and TRBJ1-2; 10 bases map to TRBD1. Per the germline V gene, CDR1 is DFQATT and CDR2 is SNEGSKA (reference sequence). V shed 5 bases and J 8 bases; nucleotides not matched to a gene: 14. This CDR3 has 15 amino acids. The DNA of the CDR3 is TGCAGTGCTCTAACAACGGACAGGGGGTTGGGAGGCTACACCTTC. Its protein product is CSALTTDRGLGGYTF.

This sequence joins TRBV5-5 and TRBJ1-2; D is undetermined. Between the trimmed V and J ends, which lost 2 bases and 7 bases, there was a span of 15 bases. Germline V gives CDR1 SGHKS, CDR2 YYEKEE (reference sequence). The CDR3 covers 14 residues. The CDR3 sequence is CASSLNTAHTGYTF. CDR3 nucleotide sequence: TGTGCCAGCAGCTTAAATACAGCCCACACTGGCTACACCTTC.

This clonotype has ten or more counts. The J gene is TRBJ2-1, the V gene TRBV6-2 or TRBV6-3; 10 bases are a match to TRBD2. Germline V gene data show CDR1 as MNHEY and CDR2 as SVGEGT. This CDR3 comprises 15 residues. Unmatched junction bases numbered 2, after V lost 2 bases and J lost 4 bases. The CDR3 loop is CASSYPSGGYNEQFF. The CDR3 nucleotides are TGTGCCAGCAGTTACCCTAGCGGGGGATACAATGAGCAGTTCTTC.

This clonotype was found a few times. The rearrangement links TRBV28 to TRBJ2-1, with TRBD1 matching 8 bases. V was pared by 9 bases and J by 1 base, with 8 bases of the junction left unmatched. This CDR3 has 15 amino acids. Germline-derived CDR1 and CDR2 are MDHEN and SYDVKM. CDR3 sequence (DNA): TGTGCCAGTACAGGGGGATTATTTTCCTACAATGAGCAGTTCTTC. This encodes CASTGGLFSYNEQFF.

This clonotype showed up many times. The rearrangement joins TRBV6-1 to TRBJ1-1; 7 bases map to TRBD1. Trimming at V came to 5 bases and at J to 5 bases, leaving 8 bases not matched to a gene. From germline, CDR1 is MNHNS and CDR2 SASEGT. This CDR3 comprises 14 residues. The CDR3 region has the DNA TGTGCCAGCAGTTCTGTAGGGGGCTGGACTGAAGCTTTCTTT. This sequence encodes CASSSVGGWTEAFF.

A few counts support this clonotype. The chain links TRBV6-5 to TRBJ1-1; a possible D gene is TRBD1 (5 bases). The CDR3 is 12 amino acids. Germline V gene sequence: CDR1 MNHEY, CDR2 SVGAGI. Trimming took 7 bases from V and 1 from J, leaving 7 bases between them. CDR3 region: CASNTGNTEAFF. The CDR3 bases are TGTGCCAGCAATACAGGGAACACTGAAGCTTTCTTT.

V usage is TRBV2 and J usage is TRBJ2-5; D not certain. Germline assignment: CDR1 SNHLY and CDR2 FYNNEI. V gave up 2 bases and J gave up 2 bases, with 6 bases separating them. The CDR3 sequence is 13 residues long. The CDR3 DNA is TGTGCCAGCAGTGAAAGGCTACAAGAGACCCAGTACTTC. Translated: CASSERLQETQYF.

This clonotype was detected many times. V is TRBV20-1 and J is TRBJ2-1; D is uncertain. The V end was cut by 1 base, the J end by 6 bases, with 4 bases between. The CDR3 sequence is 11 residues long. In germline, CDR1 is DFQATT, CDR2 SNEGSKA (reference sequence). The CDR3 loop is CSARVFNEQFF. Here the CDR3 DNA reads TGCAGTGCTAGAGTGTTCAATGAGCAGTTCTTC.

This sequence joins TRBV7-9 and TRBJ2-7; tentatively, D is TRBD1 or TRBD2 (5 bases each). There are 14 residues in the CDR3. Trimming took off 3 bases at V and 0 bases at J, with 9 bases between the two ends. Germline CDR1 reads SEHNR; CDR2 reads FQNEAQ (reference sequence). The CDR3: CASSFGTISYEQYF. CDR3 sequence (DNA): TGTGCCAGCAGCTTCGGGACCATCTCCTACGAGCAGTACTTC. Full variable domain (remainder filled in from reference TRBV7-9 and TRBJ2-7): DTGVSQNPRHKITKRGQNVTFRCDPISEHNRLYWYRQTLGQGPEFLTYFQNEAQLEKSRLLSDRFSAERPKGSFSTLEIQRTEQGDSAMYLCASSFGTISYEQYFGPGTRLTVT.

This clonotype was recorded at least ten times. This chain joins TRBV4-3 and TRBJ1-1; D remains unclear. Between the trimmed V and J ends, which lost 2 bases and 2 bases, there was a span of 9 bases. CDR1 and CDR2 from the germline V gene are LGHNA and YSLEER. The CDR3 is made up of 14 amino acids. The CDR3 sequence is CASSQLGLNTEAFF. As DNA, the CDR3 is TGCGCCAGCAGCCAATTGGGTCTCAACACTGAAGCTTTCTTT.

This clonotype has ten or more counts. CDR3 loop: CSATQGMDSGANVLTF. For the CDR3, the DNA is TGCAGTGCCACACAGGGCATGGACTCTGGGGCCAACGTCCTGACTTTC. V usage is TRBV20-1 and J usage is TRBJ2-6; D perhaps matches TRBD1 (6 bases). The CDR3 loop spans 16 amino acids. Germline V gene lookup returns CDR1 DFQATT and CDR2 SNEGSKA (reference sequence). Deletions cut 6 bases from V and 0 bases from J, with 15 bases between.